Below, 12 T cell receptor beta chains from the same sample are listed, as sequenced in a study of blood T cell repertoires in COVID-19. The repertoire was sequenced with immunoSEQ multiplex PCR; TCRdb's copy has only in-frame clones and lacks some. The table includes under 250,000 clones, 80% detected once. Material for sequencing was peripheral blood. These receptors were obtained from a woman between 65 and 79 years old with acute or convalescent COVID-19.

This clone was counted a single time. The CDR3 DNA is TGTGCCAGCAGCTCGGCAGGGACTAGAAACAATGAGCAGTTCTTC. It yields the protein CASSSAGTRNNEQFF. V gene TRBV7-3 combines with J gene TRBJ2-1; 8 nucleotides match TRBD2. After removal of 4 bases from V and 5 bases from J, the junction contained 7 bases not matched to a gene. The CDR3 consists of 15 residues. Germline loops: CDR1 SGHTA, CDR2 FQGTGA. Full variable domain (outside the CDR3, taken from reference TRBV7-3 and TRBJ2-1): GAGVSQTPSNKVTEKGKYVELRCDPISGHTALYWYRQSLGQGPEFLIYFQGTGAADDSGLPNDRFFAVRPEGSVSTLKIQRTERGDSAVYLCASSSAGTRNNEQFFGPGTRLTVL.

This clone was seen only once. The gene calls are TRBV20-1 and TRBJ1-2, with no clear D. Germline V gives CDR1 DFQATT, CDR2 SNEGSKA (reference sequence). The CDR3 covers 11 residues. The V gene lost 6 bases and the J gene lost 0 bases, with 5 bases spanning the gap. CDR3 sequence: CSARPNYGYTF. CDR3 sequence (DNA): TGCAGTGCGAGGCCTAACTATGGCTACACCTTC.

The genes are TRBV23-1 and TRBJ2-1; TRBD2 aligns across 8 bases. TRBV23-1 carries the ORF label, with uncertain function. V shed 0 bases and J 1 base; nucleotides not matched to a gene: 5. The CDR3 sequence is 17 residues long. The chain's CDR3 is CASSQSGGGRSYNEQFF. CDR3 DNA sequence: TGCGCCAGCAGTCAATCGGGCGGCGGGAGGTCCTACAATGAGCAGTTCTTC.

The genes are TRBV7-2 and TRBJ2-7, with D possibly being TRBD1 (5 bases). CDR1 and CDR2 (germline): SGHTA, FQGNSA. This CDR3 is 14 amino acids long. V lost 8 bases, J lost 2 bases, and 16 bases lay in between. This chain's CDR3 is CASSGVTGAYEQYF. The CDR3, as DNA: TGTGCCAGCTCTGGGGTAACAGGAGCCTACGAGCAGTACTTC.

This chain uses TRBV14 with TRBJ2-5; possibly TRBD2 for D (6 bases). Trimming removed 0 bases from V and 6 bases from J, with 11 bases in between. In germline, CDR1 is SGHDN, CDR2 FVKESK. This CDR3 comprises 14 residues. CDR3 bases: TGTGCCAGCAGCCAAGAGGCGGGAAAAAAGACCCAGTACTTC. As protein: CASSQEAGKKTQYF.

The gene calls are TRBV10-3 and TRBJ1-2; TRBD1 matches 7 bases. The CDR3 contains 12 residues. The germline CDR1 and CDR2 sequences are ENHRY and SYGVKD. Germline trimming cut 4 bases from V and 4 bases from J; bases unmatched to any gene: 0. DNA of the CDR3: TGTGCCATCAGTGGGGACAGCTATGGCTACACCTTC. It encodes CAISGDSYGYTF.

The chain carries TRBV13 and TRBJ2-7; 9 nucleotides align to TRBD2. Germline trimming cut 7 bases from V and 5 bases from J; bases unmatched to any gene: 15. The CDR3 covers 16 residues. CDR1 PRHDT and CDR2 FYEKMQ come from the germline V gene (reference sequence). CDR3 nucleotides: TGTGCCAGCATCCGGAGGAGCGGGGGGCCGCGGCACGAGCAGTACTTC. This gives the protein CASIRRSGGPRHEQYF.

This clone has just one count. This chain links TRBV7-9 with TRBJ2-1, with D perhaps matching TRBD2 (6 bases). V gave up 5 bases and J gave up 4 bases, with 12 bases separating them. Per the germline V gene, CDR1 is SEHNR and CDR2 is FQNEAQ (reference sequence). This CDR3 region has 14 residues. CDR3 DNA: TGTGCCAGCAGCCTTGGACTATTTTACAATGAGCAGTTCTTC. It encodes CASSLGLFYNEQFF.

To note about this clone: Additional DNA sequences in this sample encode the identical CDR3. This sequence joins TRBV30 and TRBJ1-1, with a tentative D call TRBD1 (5 bases). Germline V gene data show CDR1 as GTSNPN and CDR2 as SVGIG (reference sequence). V lost 0 bases and J 0 bases, leaving 5 bases between the germline ends. This CDR3 contains 13 residues. The CDR3 region is CAWSVQVNTEAFF. For the CDR3, the DNA is TGTGCCTGGAGTGTACAGGTGAACACTGAAGCTTTCTTT.

V and J are TRBV2 and TRBJ2-3; D uncertain. This CDR3 is built from 11 residues. Trimming took 7 bases from V and 3 from J, leaving 5 bases between them. CDR1 SNHLY and CDR2 FYNNEI come from the germline V gene. The CDR3 spells CASTVTDTQYF. DNA of the CDR3: TGTGCCAGCACGGTGACAGATACGCAGTATTTT. Variable domain in full (rest from reference TRBV2 and TRBJ2-3): EPEVTQTPSHQVTQMGQEVILRCVPISNHLYFYWYRQILGQKVEFLVSFYNNEISEKSEIFDDQFSVERPDGSNFTLKIRSTKLEDSAMYFCASTVTDTQYFGPGTRLTVL.

This clone was picked up a small number of times. The V gene is TRBV28, the J gene TRBJ1-1, with D possibly being TRBD1 (6 bases). CDR1 MDHEN and CDR2 SYDVKM come from the germline V gene. The CDR3 is 13 residues long. V shed 5 bases and J shed 5 bases, with 12 bases lying between them. CDR3 residues: CASSPGAGTEAFF. The CDR3 DNA follows: TGTGCCAGCAGTCCAGGGGCTGGGACTGAAGCTTTCTTT. Variable domain in full (rest from reference TRBV28 and TRBJ1-1): DVKVTQSSRYLVKRTGEKVFLECVQDMDHENMFWYRQDPGLGLRLIYFSYDVKMKEKGDIPEGYSVSREKKERFSLILESASTNQTSMYLCASSPGAGTEAFFGQGTRLTVV.

This clone has a single count. The chain links TRBV5-8 to TRBJ1-5; perhaps TRBD1 as D (5 bases). Germline V gene lookup returns CDR1 SGHTS and CDR2 YDEGEE. The CDR3 contains 17 residues. V was pared by 0 bases and J by 4 bases, with 17 bases between. CDR3 DNA: TGTGCCAGCAGCTTGGTTGCAGGGTCTGGGCTAAATCAGCCCCAGCATTTT. It is translated as CASSLVAGSGLNQPQHF. Variable domain in full (rest from reference TRBV5-8 and TRBJ1-5): EAGVTQSPTHLIKTRGQQATLRCSPISGHTSVYWYQQALGLGLQFLLWYDEGEERNRGNFPPRFSGRQFPNYSSELNVNALELEDSALYLCASSLVAGSGLNQPQHFGDGTRLSIL.